A single TCR beta chain is shown here with its context. The target antigen is unknown. The sample is drawn from a study of shared clonotypes between healthy human individuals. General observations from the study: With few donors, the genetic and exposure-history diversity represented was limited.

Naive CD8 cells lacked CD45RO and underwent positive selection for CCR7, leaving out terminally differentiated effector memory CD45RA+ cells. The protocol was immunoSEQ multiplex PCR, while the TCRdb copy is restricted to in-frame clones and leaves out a portion. This table has some 2,000,000 clones, less than 95% appearing once. The CDR3 runs 12 residues. V was trimmed by 5 bases and J by 4 bases, leaving 8 bases between them. Germline CDR1 SGHDT, CDR2 YYEEEE. Sequenced: naive CD8+ T cells sorted from blood. This receptor was identified in a man aged 18-30 years in good health. The chain uses TRBV5-6 and TRBJ2-3, with D uncertain. CDR3 in amino acids: CASRGRADTQYF. CDR3 nucleotides: TGTGCCAGCAGAGGAAGGGCAGATACGCAGTATTTT.